This record looks at one T cell receptor beta chain sequence and its context. V lost 3 bases and J lost 0, with 11 bases in between. There are 15 residues in the CDR3. Per germline, CDR1 KGHSH and CDR2 LQKENI. This entry is derived from a study of siplizumab effects on memory and regulatory T cells. The method was immunoSEQ multiplex PCR; TCRdb's version includes in-frame clones alone and lacks a portion of them. Of approximately 40,000 clones listed, around 89% are singletons. V gene TRBV18 combines with J gene TRBJ1-2; weak D call: TRBD1 (5 bases). Material for sequencing was naive CD4+ T cells sorted from blood. This TCR came from a human donor in good health. CDR3 protein: CASSPRDGANYGYTF. CDR3 DNA: TGTGCCAGCTCACCTAGGGACGGAGCTAACTATGGCTACACCTTC.